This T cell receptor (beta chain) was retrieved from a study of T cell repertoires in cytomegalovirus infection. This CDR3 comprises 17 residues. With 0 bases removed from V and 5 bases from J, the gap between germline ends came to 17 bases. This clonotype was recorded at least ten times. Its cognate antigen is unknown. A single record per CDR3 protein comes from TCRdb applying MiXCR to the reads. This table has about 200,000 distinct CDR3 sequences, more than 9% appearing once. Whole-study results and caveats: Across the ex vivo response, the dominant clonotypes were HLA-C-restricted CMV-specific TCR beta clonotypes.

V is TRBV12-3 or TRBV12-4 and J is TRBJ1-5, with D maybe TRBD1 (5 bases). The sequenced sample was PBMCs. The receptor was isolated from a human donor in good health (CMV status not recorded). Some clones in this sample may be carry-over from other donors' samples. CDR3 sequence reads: CASSLALMGGGYQPQHF. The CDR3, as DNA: TGTGCCAGCAGTTTAGCGCTAATGGGGGGTGGTTATCAGCCCCAGCATTTT.